These 18 T cell receptor beta chains originate from one sample sequenced in a study of T cell repertoires in cytomegalovirus infection. TCRdb passed the reads through MiXCR, listing each CDR3 protein once. The profile shows hundreds of thousands of distinct CDR3 sequences, approximately 8.9% of them singletons. Source material: PBMCs. All receptors come from a human donor in good health (CMV status not recorded). Some clones in this sample may be carry-over from other donors' samples.

The sample holds many counts of this clonotype. This chain uses TRBV2 with TRBJ2-4; a weak D match, TRBD1 (6 bases). The CDR3 runs to 13 residues. Germline V gene lookup returns CDR1 SNHLY and CDR2 FYNNEI. The ends were cut back, 7 bases at V and 1 base at J, with 8 bases in the middle. The DNA for the CDR3 is TGTGCCAGCAACGGACAGGCCAAAAACATTCAGTACTTC. This codes for CASNGQAKNIQYF. Using reference TRBV2 and TRBJ2-4 for the parts outside the CDR3, the full variable domain is EPEVTQTPSHQVTQMGQEVILRCVPISNHLYFYWYRQILGQKVEFLVSFYNNEISEKSEIFDDQFSVERPDGSNFTLKIRSTKLEDSAMYFCASNGQAKNIQYFGAGTRLSVL.

This clonotype was recorded many times. This chain links TRBV7-2 with TRBJ1-5; D is unresolved. The V end lost 0 bases, the J end lost 0 bases, and 12 bases lay between the germline ends. Germline CDR1 and CDR2: SGHTA and FQGNSA. This CDR3 spans 17 amino acids. The CDR3 bases are TGTGCCAGCAGCTTAGCGGCGGATCGGTATAGCAATCAGCCCCAGCATTTT. Translated: CASSLAADRYSNQPQHF. Full variable domain (outside the CDR3, taken from reference TRBV7-2 and TRBJ1-5): GAGVSQSPSNKVTEKGKDVELRCDPISGHTALYWYRQSLGQGLEFLIYFQGNSAPDKSGLPSDRFSAERTGGSVSTLTIQRTQQEDSAVYLCASSLAADRYSNQPQHFGDGTRLSIL.

With regard to this clonotype: This may be a read error: a much more frequent sequence differs by one nucleotide. This is likely a read error, given that the CDR3 carries no conserved phenylalanine or tryptophan at its end. The gene calls are TRBV20-1 and TRBJ2-5; D gene ambiguous. The CDR3 runs 14 residues. The V gene's germline CDR1 is DFQATT and CDR2 SNEGSKA (reference sequence). Trimming cost V 6 bases and J 2 bases, with 16 bases left between them. CDR3: CSASGQLVQETQYL. CDR3 nucleotides: TGCAGTGCAAGTGGGCAGCTAGTACAAGAGACCCAGTACTTG.

This clonotype was recorded many times. The chain is built from TRBV20-1 and TRBJ1-1, with D perhaps TRBD1 (6 bases). Germline V lookup: CDR1 DFQATT, CDR2 SNEGSKA (reference sequence). V was trimmed by 5 bases and J by 1 base, leaving 20 bases between them. The CDR3 is 16 amino acids. CDR3: CSAVTVRGQTNTEAFF. The CDR3 nucleotides are TGCAGTGCTGTAACCGTGCGGGGACAAACGAACACTGAAGCTTTCTTT.

This clonotype was observed many times. The CDR3 loop is CASSLVGRGANVLTF. The DNA of the CDR3 is TGTGCCAGCAGCTTAGTAGGGAGAGGGGCCAACGTCCTGACTTTC. The chain recombines TRBV7-9 with TRBJ2-6; maybe TRBD2 (5 bases). Germline CDR1 reads SEHNR; CDR2 reads FQNEAQ (reference sequence). This CDR3 is 15 amino acids long. The ends were cut back, 1 base at V and 4 bases at J, with 8 bases in the middle.

This clonotype was detected a few times. The chain links TRBV29-1 to TRBJ2-7; either TRBD1 or TRBD2 may fit D (5 bases each). CDR3 length: 13 amino acids. In germline, CDR1 is SQVTM, CDR2 ANQGSEA. The V gene lost 5 bases and the J gene lost 1 base, with 12 bases spanning the gap. CDR3 nucleotides: TGCAGCGTTTTAGGTGGGGGTTCCTACGAGCAGTACTTC. Protein sequence: CSVLGGGSYEQYF.

This clonotype appeared many times. The chain carries TRBV15 and TRBJ1-1; weak D call: TRBD1 (5 bases). CDR1 LNHNV and CDR2 YYDKDF come from the germline V gene (reference sequence). This CDR3 is built from 15 residues. The ends were cut back, 5 bases at V and 1 base at J, with 14 bases in the middle. CDR3 protein: CATSLEGGANTEAFF. CDR3 coding DNA: TGTGCCACCAGCCTTGAGGGCGGGGCGAACACTGAAGCTTTCTTT.

This clonotype has a count of ten or more. CDR3 region: CASSQGAGDYEQYV. CDR3 DNA sequence: TGTGCCAGCAGCCAAGGGGCAGGGGACTACGAGCAGTACGTC. V and J are TRBV14 and TRBJ2-7; D might be TRBD1 (6 bases). The germline gives CDR1 SGHDN, CDR2 FVKESK. This CDR3 contains 14 residues. V shed 1 base and J shed 3 bases, with 10 bases lying between them.

As regards this clonotype: At one end the junction does not follow the germline gene, possibly because of a read error. The genes are TRBV19 and TRBJ2-6; 10 nucleotides line up with TRBD1. This CDR3 comprises 14 residues. Germline values: CDR1 LNHDA, CDR2 SQIVND (reference sequence). The CDR3 region is CAAGLRQGAIVLTF. CDR3 sequence (DNA): TGTGCCGCCGGACTCAGACAGGGGGCCATCGTCCTGACTTTC.

This clonotype was found a few times. The chain combines TRBV28 with TRBJ1-2; 10 bases align to TRBD1. CDR3 length: 16 amino acids. Germline assignment: CDR1 MDHEN and CDR2 SYDVKM. V lost 6 bases and J lost 8; bases outside the gene matches: 15. CDR3 sequence reads: CASSPRDRGVMRGYTF. The CDR3 nucleotides read TGTGCCAGCAGCCCACGGGACAGGGGCGTAATGAGAGGCTACACCTTC.

The sample holds a few counts of this clonotype. The rearrangement joins TRBV25-1 to TRBJ2-1; D is unclear. Looked up from germline, CDR1 is MGHDK and CDR2 is SYGVNS. This CDR3 is 14 amino acids long. The V gene lost 8 bases and the J gene lost 0 bases, with 11 bases spanning the gap. CDR3 sequence: CASQMAGSYNEQFF. CDR3 nucleotide sequence: TGTGCCAGCCAGATGGCTGGCTCCTACAATGAGCAGTTCTTC.

Regarding this clonotype: The junction departs from germline at one end; a sequencing error may be responsible. J is TRBJ2-7 and V is TRBV7-7; D remains ambiguous. Germline lookup yields CDR1 SSHAT and CDR2 FNYEAQ (reference sequence). The length of the CDR3 is 14 residues. CDR3 DNA sequence: TGTGCTAGCAGCTTAAATCCAAGCTCCTACGAGCAGTACTTC. It yields the protein CASSLNPSSYEQYF.

This sequence joins TRBV7-9 and TRBJ2-2; D is unresolved. The CDR3 totals 14 residues. Germline loops: CDR1 SEHNR, CDR2 FQNEAQ (reference sequence). The germline V and J ends were trimmed by 3 bases and 6 bases, with 11 bases remaining between them. The CDR3 DNA is TGTGCCAGCAGCTTGGGCAGTGTGGCCGGGGAGCTGTTTTTT. Translating gives CASSLGSVAGELFF.

This clonotype was counted at least ten times. The chain uses TRBV7-8 and TRBJ2-3; a weak D match, TRBD2 (6 bases). The germline V gene encodes CDR1 SGHVS and CDR2 FQNEAQ. CDR3 length: 19 amino acids. Trimming took 0 bases from V and 0 from J, leaving 19 bases between them. The CDR3, as DNA: TGTGCCAGCAGCTTAGCAGGACTCAGTTTGGGGGGAAGCACAGATACGCAGTATTTT. Protein product: CASSLAGLSLGGSTDTQYF.

This clonotype occurred many times. This chain joins TRBV12-3 or TRBV12-4 and TRBJ2-5, with D perhaps matching TRBD1 (5 bases). This CDR3 is 10 amino acids long. V lost 8 bases, J lost 7 bases, and 8 bases lay in between. The CDR3 spells CASGHGTQYF. DNA for the CDR3: TGTGCCAGCGGACACGGGACCCAGTACTTC.

In this sample, this clonotype turned up many times. The V and J genes are TRBV20-1 and TRBJ2-3; 13 bases align to TRBD2. V lost 6 bases to trimming and J lost 2 bases; unmatched junction nucleotides: 5. The CDR3 is 15 residues long. Germline assignment: CDR1 DFQATT and CDR2 SNEGSKA (reference sequence). Here the CDR3 DNA reads TGCAGTGCGTTGGGACTAGCGGGAAACACAGATACGCAGTATTTT. Translating it yields CSALGLAGNTDTQYF.

This clonotype has a count of ten or more. The chain joins TRBV2 to TRBJ2-7; D unresolved. Germline loops: CDR1 SNHLY, CDR2 FYNNEI. The CDR3 is 13 residues long. The ends were cut back, 8 bases at V and 4 bases at J, with 15 bases in the middle. The CDR3 reads CASQPFLPYEQYF. The CDR3 nucleotides are TGTGCCAGCCAGCCATTCCTACCTTACGAGCAGTACTTC.

This clonotype has a count of ten or more. The CDR3 DNA sequence: TGTGCCAGCAGCTTCGGACTAGCGGACTACGAGCAGTACGTC. It codes for CASSFGLADYEQYV. This chain uses TRBV7-2 with TRBJ2-7; 10 nucleotides align to TRBD2. Germline assignment: CDR1 SGHTA and CDR2 FQGNSA. With V trimmed by 3 bases and J by 3 bases, 2 bases remained unmatched. CDR3 length: 14 residues.